The source of this T cell receptor beta chain is a study of CD8 T cells in Susac syndrome. The multiple sclerosis controls, all treatment-naive patients, had relapsing-remitting disease that was stable or active. Negative isolation yielded CD4+ and CD8+ T cells, and FACS enriched TEMRA cells. The CDR3 spans 12 residues. Trimming removed 5 bases from V and 8 bases from J, with 15 bases in between. Germline values: CDR1 GTSNPN, CDR2 SVGIG (reference sequence). RNA totalling roughly 0.5 to 1 ug underwent reverse transcription with random hexamers. immunoSEQ multiplex PCR amplified TCR beta CDR3 across 54 Vbeta, 13 Jbeta. TCRdb itself ran the immunoSEQ multiplex PCR reads through MiXCR, one entry per CDR3 protein. This sample has 40,000 to 55,000 distinct CDR3 sequences; approximately 93% occur once, and the top ten carry approximately 0.49%.

This clonotype was sampled from a human donor with multiple sclerosis. The sample consisted of CD8+ T cells from PBMCs. The V call is TRBV30, the J call TRBJ1-2, with unresolved D. The CDR3 loop reads CAWSQDGRGYTF. The CDR3 nucleotides are TGTGCCTGGTCCCAAGACGGCCGGGGCTACACCTTC.